Below are 29 T cell receptor beta chains sequenced from a single sample in a study of early T cells in non-severe SARS-CoV-2 infection. Using its own MiXCR run on the 5' RACE reads, TCRdb lists one record per CDR3 protein. The sample shows about 98,000 distinct CDR3 sequences, around 10% of them seen only once. What was sequenced was whole blood. The source is an adult who was a healthcare worker with PCR-confirmed SARS-CoV-2 infection or an uninfected control (not recorded which).

This clonotype was seen at least ten times. The chain links TRBV6-5 to TRBJ2-5, with a weak D call TRBD2 (5 bases). With 0 bases removed from V and 4 bases from J, the gap between germline ends came to 12 bases. Germline V gives CDR1 MNHEY, CDR2 SVGAGI. CDR3 length equals 15 residues. CDR3 sequence: CASSYSPGGGETQYF. For the CDR3, the DNA is TGTGCCAGCAGTTACTCACCAGGAGGTGGAGAGACCCAGTACTTC.

This clonotype was seen at least ten times. CDR3 DNA: TGTGCCAGCAGTGAGAGTGTGACAGGACCCAGTGATACGCAGTATTTT. Its translation: CASSESVTGPSDTQYF. The chain is built from TRBV2 and TRBJ2-3; D possibly corresponds to TRBD1 (6 bases). Per germline, CDR1 SNHLY and CDR2 FYNNEI. The CDR3 consists of 16 residues. With 3 bases removed from V and 6 bases from J, the gap between germline ends came to 19 bases.

A few counts support this clonotype. The rearrangement uses TRBV7-3 and TRBJ2-2; the D is unclear. The CDR3 is made up of 16 amino acids. Looked up from germline, CDR1 is SGHTA and CDR2 is FQGTGA. V lost 5 bases and J 2 bases, leaving 15 bases between the germline ends. CDR3 in DNA: TGTGCCAGCAGCCAAGGTCAGCGTATCAACACCGGGGAGCTGTTTTTT. Protein product: CASSQGQRINTGELFF.

This clonotype was counted at least ten times. J is TRBJ2-7 and V is TRBV4-1; 9 bases are a match to TRBD2. Germline V CDR1 and CDR2: MGHRA, YSYEKL. V gave up 1 base and J gave up 7 bases; unmatched junction bases: 14. The CDR3 sequence is 17 residues long. The CDR3 loop is CASSQADMGLALGEQYF. In DNA, the CDR3 is TGCGCCAGCAGCCAAGCTGATATGGGACTAGCTTTGGGGGAGCAGTACTTC.

The V call is TRBV6-2 or TRBV6-3, the J call TRBJ1-4; unclear D gene. The CDR3 has 16 residues. V gave up 3 bases and J gave up 7 bases, with 18 bases separating them. CDR1 MNHEY and CDR2 SVGEGT come from the germline V gene. The CDR3 sequence is CASSYNDGPFLEKLFF. The CDR3, as DNA: TGTGCCAGCAGTTATAACGACGGCCCCTTTCTTGAAAAACTGTTTTTT.

The table lists this clonotype with a few counts. V usage is TRBV7-8 and J usage is TRBJ1-1; no reliable D call. The CDR3 is 15 residues long. Germline-derived CDR1 and CDR2 are SGHVS and FQNEAQ. Trimming removed 4 bases from V and 0 bases from J, with 12 bases in between. CDR3 amino acids: CASSSQNRLNTEAFF. The CDR3 DNA reads as TGTGCCAGCAGCTCGCAAAACCGGCTGAACACTGAAGCTTTCTTT. Complete variable domain (other parts from reference TRBV7-8 and TRBJ1-1): GAGVSQSPRYKVAKRGQDVALRCDPISGHVSLFWYQQALGQGPEFLTYFQNEAQLDKSGLPSDRFFAERPEGSVSTLKIQRTQQEDSAVYLCASSSQNRLNTEAFFGQGTRLTVV.

This rearrangement joins TRBV5-1 to TRBJ2-5; a weak D match, TRBD2 (7 bases). This CDR3 spans 15 amino acids. V lost 4 bases to trimming and J lost 5 bases, with 18 bases between them. CDR1 is SGHRS and CDR2 is YFSETQ in the germline V gene. Here the CDR3 DNA reads TGCGCCAGCAGCCCGAATCGCGGGGGCAGGGAGACCCAGTACTTC. The encoded protein is CASSPNRGGRETQYF.

In this sample, this clonotype turned up a few times. The CDR3 here is CASSLALDFQETQYF. In nucleotides, the CDR3 is TGCGCCAGCAGCTTGGCCTTGGACTTCCAAGAGACCCAGTACTTC. The rearrangement joins TRBV5-1 to TRBJ2-5, with D possibly being TRBD2 (5 bases). With 0 bases removed from V and 1 base from J, the gap between germline ends came to 10 bases. This CDR3 comprises 15 residues. The germline gives CDR1 SGHRS, CDR2 YFSETQ.

This clonotype has only a few counts. The chain couples TRBV11-3 to TRBJ1-1; no definite D call. Trimming stripped 2 bases from V and 3 bases from J, with 7 bases between. Germline loops: CDR1 SGHNT, CDR2 YENEEA. This CDR3 has 13 residues. CDR3 protein: CASSLRRHTEAFF. The CDR3, as DNA: TGTGCCAGCAGCTTACGAAGACACACTGAAGCTTTCTTT.

Many counts were recorded for this clonotype. The chain links TRBV6-5 to TRBJ2-2, with D unresolved. CDR1 is MNHEY, CDR2 SVGAGI, per germline. The CDR3 runs to 12 residues. V was shortened by 2 bases and J by 4 bases, with 2 bases between the two germline ends. The CDR3, as DNA: TGTGCCAGCAGTTACACCACCGGGGAGCTGTTTTTT. Its translation is CASSYTTGELFF.

The V gene is TRBV29-1, the J gene TRBJ2-1, with no clear D. Germline CDR1 and CDR2: SQVTM and ANQGSEA. The V and J ends lost 3 bases and 1 base respectively, with 10 bases between them. This CDR3 is 14 amino acids long. DNA for the CDR3: TGCAGCGTTGATGGCGCCTTTTCCTACAATGAGCAGTTCTTC. It is translated as CSVDGAFSYNEQFF.

This clonotype was observed a handful of times. This chain links TRBV6-5 with TRBJ1-5; D might be TRBD1 (6 bases). Germline CDR1 MNHEY, CDR2 SVGAGI. V was pared by 8 bases and J by 4 bases, with 12 bases between. The CDR3 spans 13 residues. The CDR3 protein is CASSGQPNQPQHF. CDR3 nucleotide sequence: TGTGCCAGCTCCGGACAGCCTAATCAGCCCCAGCATTTT.

This clonotype was detected many times. The J gene is TRBJ2-7, the V gene TRBV25-1; 9 positions agree with TRBD1. V was clipped by 4 bases and J by 0 bases; unmatched bases: 7. CDR3 length: 16 amino acids. The germline V gene has CDR1 MGHDK and CDR2 SYGVNS. As DNA, the CDR3 is TGTGCCAGCAGTGGCCCCGGGACAGGGAGCTCCTACGAGCAGTACTTC. Protein sequence: CASSGPGTGSSYEQYF.

This clonotype was seen a handful of times. This chain links TRBV25-1 with TRBJ2-7; the D is unclear. Trimming stripped 8 bases from V and 9 bases from J, with 14 bases between. Germline V gene lookup returns CDR1 MGHDK and CDR2 SYGVNS. The CDR3 totals 11 residues. The CDR3 DNA reads TGTGCCAGCGACACTTACCACCCGCAGTACTTC. Translated: CASDTYHPQYF.

This clonotype was recorded a few times. DNA of the CDR3: TGCGCCAGCAGTCCCCCGGGACCAGGGTCCACAGATACGCAGTATTTT. This gives the protein CASSPPGPGSTDTQYF. The chain recombines TRBV5-1 with TRBJ2-3; TRBD1 or TRBD2 may be the D gene (5 bases each). V was shortened by 5 bases and J by 2 bases, with 18 bases between the two germline ends. From germline, CDR1 is SGHRS and CDR2 YFSETQ. The CDR3 runs to 16 residues.

V usage is TRBV5-4 and J usage is TRBJ2-1, with 14 bases that match TRBD2. This CDR3 region has 15 residues. Germline lookup yields CDR1 SGHNT and CDR2 YYREEE (reference sequence). Germline trimming cut 4 bases from V and 10 bases from J; bases unmatched to any gene: 7. The CDR3 DNA sequence: TGTGCCAGCAGCCCGGTCGGGACTAGCGGGGGCGAGCAGTTCTTC. Its translation is CASSPVGTSGGEQFF.

This clonotype has only a few counts. The rearrangement joins TRBV4-1 to TRBJ1-1, with D unclear. Germline V gene sequence: CDR1 MGHRA, CDR2 YSYEKL. The V end was cut by 1 base, the J end by 0 bases, with 9 bases between. This CDR3 spans 15 amino acids. For the CDR3, the DNA is TGCGCCAGCAGCCAAGGGACCATGTTGAACACTGAAGCTTTCTTT. Its translation: CASSQGTMLNTEAFF.

This clonotype was found many times. The V and J genes are TRBV2 and TRBJ2-7; D not certain. CDR3 length: 13 residues. Germline lookup yields CDR1 SNHLY and CDR2 FYNNEI. V gave up 4 bases and J gave up 6 bases, with 13 bases separating them. Written as DNA, the CDR3 is TGTGCCAGCAGTGTCGAGAGGCGAGTCGAGCAGTACTTC. Amino acid sequence: CASSVERRVEQYF.

CDR3 bases: TGTGCCAGCAAGCGGGGGGGATCCTACAATGAGCAGTTCTTC. It is translated as CASKRGGSYNEQFF. The gene calls are TRBV2 and TRBJ2-1; 10 bases align to TRBD2. This CDR3 contains 14 residues. Germline V gene data show CDR1 as SNHLY and CDR2 as FYNNEI. The trim removed 7 bases at V and 1 base at J, leaving 1 base unmatched. Variable domain in full (rest from reference TRBV2 and TRBJ2-1): EPEVTQTPSHQVTQMGQEVILRCVPISNHLYFYWYRQILGQKVEFLVSFYNNEISEKSEIFDDQFSVERPDGSNFTLKIRSTKLEDSAMYFCASKRGGSYNEQFFGPGTRLTVL.

This clonotype was recorded at least ten times. This rearrangement joins TRBV6-1 to TRBJ1-1; D gene unclear. CDR1 and CDR2 from the germline V gene are MNHNS and SASEGT. Trimming removed 11 bases at V and 1 base at J, with 29 bases between. The CDR3 runs 18 residues. The CDR3 sequence is CAGVAQPSARRANTEAFF. As DNA, the CDR3 is TGTGCCGGCGTAGCTCAACCTTCAGCCCGGAGGGCGAACACTGAAGCTTTCTTT.

In its sample, this clonotype was seen a few times. This rearrangement joins TRBV7-9 to TRBJ2-5, with D perhaps matching TRBD2 (5 bases). Looked up from germline, CDR1 is SEHNR and CDR2 is FQNEAQ (reference sequence). Between the trimmed V and J ends, which lost 3 bases and 3 bases, there was a span of 17 bases. CDR3 size: 16 residues. The CDR3 bases are TGTGCCAGCAGCTTGGGCCGAGCGGCTGGGGAAGAGACCCAGTACTTC. As protein: CASSLGRAAGEETQYF.

This clonotype showed up just a few times. The chain has TRBV29-1 and TRBJ2-1; D gene uncertain. The CDR3 sequence is 14 residues long. Germline lookup yields CDR1 SQVTM and CDR2 ANQGSEA. Trimming removed 3 bases from V and 0 bases from J, with 9 bases in between. The DNA for the CDR3 is TGCAGCGTTGATACAGAGAGCTCCTACAATGAGCAGTTCTTC. Translating it yields CSVDTESSYNEQFF.

The chain joins TRBV20-1 to TRBJ1-3; D is perhaps TRBD1 (5 bases). The CDR3 covers 14 residues. V lost 1 base, J lost 4 bases, and 11 bases lay in between. The germline V gene has CDR1 DFQATT and CDR2 SNEGSKA (reference sequence). The CDR3 region is CSARVRDRGNTIYF. In DNA form, the CDR3 reads TGCAGTGCTAGAGTGCGGGACCGCGGAAACACCATATATTTT.

The V gene is TRBV30, the J gene TRBJ2-5; D gene uncertain. Trimming removed 0 bases from V and 1 base from J, with 9 bases in between. CDR1 is GTSNPN, CDR2 SVGIG, per germline (reference sequence). The CDR3 loop spans 14 amino acids. The CDR3 DNA is TGTGCCTGGAGTGTACTCGAGGTCCAAGAGACCCAGTACTTC. Protein: CAWSVLEVQETQYF.

V is TRBV18 and J is TRBJ2-1, with D hard to call. CDR1 KGHSH and CDR2 LQKENI come from the germline V gene. The CDR3 has 15 residues. V was trimmed by 2 bases and J by 0 bases, leaving 8 bases between them. CDR3: CASSPVVPSYNEQFF. The CDR3, as DNA: TGTGCCAGCTCACCAGTGGTTCCCTCCTACAATGAGCAGTTCTTC.

This chain connects TRBV7-2 to TRBJ2-3, with D possibly called TRBD1 or TRBD2 (6 bases each). V was trimmed by 7 bases and J by 1 base, leaving 18 bases between them. This CDR3 contains 16 residues. CDR1 SGHTA and CDR2 FQGNSA come from the germline V gene. CDR3: CASKGSGARRTDTQYF. CDR3 coding DNA: TGTGCCAGCAAAGGATCGGGGGCGCGTCGCACAGATACGCAGTATTTT.

This rearrangement joins TRBV13 to TRBJ2-5, with D unclear. With 1 base removed from V and 0 bases from J, the gap between germline ends came to 6 bases. The CDR3 covers 14 residues. Germline V gene data show CDR1 as PRHDT and CDR2 as FYEKMQ (reference sequence). CDR3 region: CASSLEGYQETQYF. For the CDR3, the DNA is TGTGCCAGCAGCTTAGAAGGCTACCAAGAGACCCAGTACTTC.

This clonotype appeared many times. CDR3 DNA: TGTGCCAGCAGTTCTACGACAGGGCCTGAAGCTTTCTTT. This encodes CASSSTTGPEAFF. The V and J genes are TRBV12-3 or TRBV12-4 and TRBJ1-1; 7 nucleotides agree with TRBD1. J was trimmed by 6 bases and V by 4 bases; bases with no gene match: 5. The CDR3 runs 13 residues.

This clonotype was recorded a few times. V usage is TRBV7-6 and J usage is TRBJ2-2; D remains unclear. There are 16 residues in the CDR3. The V gene's germline CDR1 is SGHVS and CDR2 FNYEAQ. With 5 bases removed from V and 0 bases from J, the gap between germline ends came to 13 bases. The CDR3 DNA reads as TGTGCCAGCAGCATTTCACGGATCGCGAACACCGGGGAGCTGTTTTTT. Protein: CASSISRIANTGELFF.